This T cell receptor beta chain was retrieved from a study of blood T cell repertoires in COVID-19. Measured with immunoSEQ multiplex PCR; TCRdb has only the in-frame clones, and not every one. This table holds 80,000 to 95,000 clones, approximately 91% found once. A single count supports this clone. The sample comprised peripheral blood. The TCR sequence derives from a woman between 65 and 79 years old with acute or convalescent COVID-19.

The DNA for the CDR3 is TGCAGTGCGAGTACAGTTATGGGAGATACGCAGTATTTT. It encodes CSASTVMGDTQYF. The genes are TRBV20-1 and TRBJ2-3; D gene ambiguous. V lost 6 bases, J lost 5 bases, and 15 bases lay in between. The length of the CDR3 is 13 residues. Per the germline V gene, CDR1 is DFQATT and CDR2 is SNEGSKA (reference sequence).